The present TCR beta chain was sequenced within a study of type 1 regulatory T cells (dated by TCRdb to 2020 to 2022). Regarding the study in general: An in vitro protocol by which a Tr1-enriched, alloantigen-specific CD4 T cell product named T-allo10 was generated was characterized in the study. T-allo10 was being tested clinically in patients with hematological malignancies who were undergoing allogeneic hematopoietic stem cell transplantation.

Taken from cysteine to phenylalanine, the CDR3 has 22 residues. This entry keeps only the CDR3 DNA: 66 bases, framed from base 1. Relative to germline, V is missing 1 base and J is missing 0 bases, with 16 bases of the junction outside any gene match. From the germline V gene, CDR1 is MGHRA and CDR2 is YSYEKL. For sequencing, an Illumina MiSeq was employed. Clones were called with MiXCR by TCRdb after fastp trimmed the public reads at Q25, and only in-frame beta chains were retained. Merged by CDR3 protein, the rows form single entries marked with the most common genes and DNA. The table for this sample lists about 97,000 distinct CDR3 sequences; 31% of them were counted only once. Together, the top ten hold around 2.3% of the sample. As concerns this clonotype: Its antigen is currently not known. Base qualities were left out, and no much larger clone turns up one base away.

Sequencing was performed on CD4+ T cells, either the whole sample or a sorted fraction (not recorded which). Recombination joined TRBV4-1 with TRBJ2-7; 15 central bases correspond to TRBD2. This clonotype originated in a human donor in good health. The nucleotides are TGCGCCAGCAGCCAAGGAGGCCTTGGAGGACTAGCGGGAGGGAGATCCTCCTACGAGCAGTACTTC. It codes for CASSQGGLGGLAGGRSSYEQYF.